Reported below is one T cell receptor beta chain. The sample belongs to a study of blood T cells in healthy people across ages. Using a J-beta primer mix together with a sample-barcoded 5' primer, a second PCR was run for roughly 6 to 12 cycles. Tags on each cDNA molecule came from a template-switch adaptor with 12 random nucleotides. Each CDR3 protein is one row after TCRdb ran MiXCR on the 5' RACE reads. This sample has 1,300,000 or so distinct CDR3 sequences, with around 55% found just once. Trimming cost V 4 bases and J 1 base, with 16 bases left between them. Germline V gives CDR1 MGHRA, CDR2 YSYEKL. The length of the CDR3 is 16 residues.

V gene TRBV4-1 combines with J gene TRBJ1-1; no clear D gene. Sequenced input: blood. The TCR originated in a man aged 18 to 30 in good health. CDR3 protein: CASSRPRWESNTEAFF. The CDR3 DNA is TGCGCCAGCAGCCGCCCCCGATGGGAATCGAACACTGAAGCTTTCTTT.